Presented here are 31 T cell receptor beta chains from one specimen sequenced in a study of T cell responses to AZD1222 COVID-19 vaccine. Sequencing was performed with immunoSEQ multiplex PCR; in TCRdb, only in-frame clones are kept and a portion is missing. Of some 150,000 clones listed, roughly 90% are singletons. Sample: peripheral blood, taken on day 0 of MenACWY control vaccination. The source is an adult in good health.

This clone was observed a single time. The chain combines TRBV2 with TRBJ1-6, with 7 bases aligning to TRBD1. V lost 8 bases and J lost 3; bases outside the gene matches: 7. The CDR3 extends over 15 amino acids. Per the germline V gene, CDR1 is SNHLY and CDR2 is FYNNEI. Written as DNA, the CDR3 is TGTGCCAGCGGGGGACAGCCACTCTATAATTCACCCCTCCACTTT. It translates to CASGGQPLYNSPLHF.

This rearrangement joins TRBV19 to TRBJ2-1; TRBD2 might be the D (6 bases). The CDR3 consists of 14 residues. Trimming took 6 bases from V and 6 from J, leaving 15 bases between them. Germline values: CDR1 LNHDA, CDR2 SQIVND (reference sequence). The DNA for the CDR3 is TGTGCCAGTAGAAATGAGGGAGGAGGCAATGAGCAGTTCTTC. Protein product: CASRNEGGGNEQFF.

The chain carries TRBV14 and TRBJ1-6; D call uncertain. The V end lost 1 base, the J end lost 9 bases, and 16 bases lay between the germline ends. The CDR3 sequence is 16 residues long. The V gene's germline CDR1 is SGHDN and CDR2 FVKESK. CDR3 region: CASSQAVVGPLSPLHF. The CDR3 nucleotides are TGTGCCAGCAGCCAAGCAGTGGTAGGACCCCTTTCACCCCTCCACTTT. The full variable domain, rest sourced from reference TRBV14 and TRBJ1-6, is EAGVTQFPSHSVIEKGQTVTLRCDPISGHDNLYWYRRVMGKEIKFLLHFVKESKQDESGMPNNRFLAERTGGTYSTLKVQPAELEDSGVYFCASSQAVVGPLSPLHFGNGTRLTVT.

V gene TRBV19 combines with J gene TRBJ2-2, with a weak D call TRBD1 (6 bases). The germline V gene encodes CDR1 LNHDA and CDR2 SQIVND (reference sequence). The CDR3 extends over 13 amino acids. Trimming took off 6 bases at V and 1 base at J, with 6 bases between the two ends. CDR3 amino acids: CASRQGNTGELFF. For the CDR3, the DNA is TGTGCCAGTAGACAGGGGAACACCGGGGAGCTGTTTTTT.

This chain uses TRBV5-4 with TRBJ2-2, with 13 bases matching TRBD2. CDR3 length: 17 residues. Trimming at V came to 4 bases and at J to 0 bases, leaving 3 bases not matched to a gene. Germline V gene data show CDR1 as SGHNT and CDR2 as YYREEE (reference sequence). CDR3 sequence: CASSAGLAGANTGELFF. The CDR3 DNA sequence: TGTGCCAGCAGCGCCGGACTAGCGGGGGCGAACACCGGGGAGCTGTTTTTT.

The chain carries TRBV24-1 and TRBJ2-3, with 7 bases fitting TRBD2. V dropped 3 bases and J dropped 0; count of bases not matched to a gene: 5. Germline V CDR1 and CDR2: KGHDR, SFDVKD. The CDR3 length is 16 residues. This CDR3 reads CATSDGDYPSTDTQYF. DNA for the CDR3: TGTGCCACCAGTGATGGGGACTACCCTAGCACAGATACGCAGTATTTT.

CDR3 residues: CASSPVWSSYNEQFF. DNA of the CDR3: TGTGCCAGCAGCCCCGTCTGGAGCTCCTACAATGAGCAGTTCTTC. The chain recombines TRBV7-6 with TRBJ2-1; D is uncertain. With 5 bases removed from V and 0 bases from J, the gap between germline ends came to 11 bases. Germline lookup yields CDR1 SGHVS and CDR2 FNYEAQ. This CDR3 region has 15 residues.

The chain uses TRBV27 and TRBJ2-1; 8 positions agree with TRBD1. After removal of 6 bases from V and 2 bases from J, the junction contained 6 bases not matched to a gene. CDR3 size: 15 residues. Germline V lookup: CDR1 MNHEY, CDR2 SMNVEV (reference sequence). The CDR3 DNA reads as TGTGCCAGCAGCGCGACAGGGGTCCCCTACAATGAGCAGTTCTTC. Translated: CASSATGVPYNEQFF.

The V call is TRBV28, the J call TRBJ2-6, with D possibly TRBD1 on 5 matching bases. The germline CDR1 and CDR2 sequences are MDHEN and SYDVKM. V was trimmed by 5 bases and J by 4 bases, leaving 12 bases between them. The CDR3 consists of 15 residues. The chain's CDR3 is CASSAGSEGANVLTF. The CDR3 coding sequence is TGTGCCAGCAGTGCAGGGTCGGAGGGGGCCAACGTCCTGACTTTC.

V and J are TRBV5-1 and TRBJ1-1; 7 bases agree with TRBD1. Germline CDR1 and CDR2: SGHRS and YFSETQ. Unmatched junction bases numbered 5, after V lost 2 bases and J lost 1 base. This CDR3 is built from 15 residues. The CDR3 loop reads CASSLTTGANTEAFF. For the CDR3, the DNA is TGCGCCAGCAGCTTAACCACAGGGGCGAACACTGAAGCTTTCTTT.

The chain employs TRBV29-1 and TRBJ2-7, with D perhaps matching TRBD1 or TRBD2 (6 bases each). The V gene lost 4 bases and the J gene lost 3 bases, with 16 bases spanning the gap. This CDR3 is 14 amino acids long. Germline CDR1 SQVTM, CDR2 ANQGSEA. CDR3 nucleotides: TGCAGCGTTGTCCGGGGGCCCAGCGTCTACGAGCAGTACTTC. The encoded protein is CSVVRGPSVYEQYF.

This sequence joins TRBV15 and TRBJ2-7, with unresolved D. Germline CDR1 and CDR2: LNHNV and YYDKDF (reference sequence). Trimming took 0 bases from V and 4 from J, leaving 4 bases between them. The CDR3 contains 12 residues. CDR3 amino acids: CATSRDSYEQYF. CDR3 nucleotides: TGTGCCACCAGCAGAGATTCTTACGAGCAGTACTTC.

Worth noting for this clone: One end of the junction varies from germline; a read error may be responsible. The chain has TRBV2 and TRBJ2-7, with 8 bases aligning to TRBD2. CDR3 length equals 14 residues. CDR1 is SNHLY and CDR2 is FYNNEI in the germline V gene. The CDR3 nucleotides read TGTGCCAGCAGAGAAGCGGGAGAGACCTACGAGCAGTACTTC. The encoded protein is CASREAGETYEQYF.

This clone has a handful of counts. The chain employs TRBV27 and TRBJ2-7, with D perhaps matching TRBD2 (5 bases). Looked up from germline, CDR1 is MNHEY and CDR2 is SMNVEV (reference sequence). The CDR3 length is 14 residues. V was clipped by 6 bases and J by 6 bases, with 18 bases between them. The CDR3 DNA is TGTGCCAGCAGCCCCACCCGGCTAGCAGGCGAGCAGTACTTC. It is translated as CASSPTRLAGEQYF.

Notes on this clone: The junction does not match germline at one end; this may be a read error. V and J are TRBV7-7 and TRBJ2-3; 14 bases are shared with TRBD2. The CDR3 contains 16 residues. Germline CDR1 SSHAT, CDR2 FNYEAQ (reference sequence). The CDR3 sequence: CASSPGTSGSGDTQYF. DNA of the CDR3: TGTGCTAGCAGCCCCGGGACTAGCGGGAGCGGGGATACGCAGTATTTT. Drawing the rest from reference TRBV7-7 and TRBJ2-3, the complete variable domain is GAGVSQSPRYKVTKRGQDVTLRCDPISSHATLYWYQQALGQGPEFLTYFNYEAQPDKSGLPSDRFSAERPEGSISTLTIQRTEQRDSAMYRCASSPGTSGSGDTQYFGPGTRLTVL.

The rearrangement links TRBV7-2 to TRBJ1-5, with D maybe TRBD1 (5 bases). CDR3 size: 18 residues. V was cut by 5 bases and J by 2 bases, with 22 bases left in between. Germline V gene sequence: CDR1 SGHTA, CDR2 FQGNSA. This CDR3 reads CASSPQPQGYRGNQPQHF. The CDR3 region has the DNA TGTGCCAGCAGCCCACAACCTCAGGGCTATCGGGGCAATCAGCCCCAGCATTTT.

V is TRBV6-2 or TRBV6-3 and J is TRBJ1-5; the match to TRBD1 covers 9 bases. J lost 4 bases, V lost 0 bases, and 10 bases had no gene match. CDR3 size: 18 residues. The germline V gene has CDR1 MNHEY and CDR2 SVGEGT. The CDR3 here is CASSYSDPGTGPNQPQHF. The CDR3 DNA reads as TGTGCCAGCAGTTACTCGGACCCCGGGACAGGGCCAAATCAGCCCCAGCATTTT.

The V and J genes are TRBV14 and TRBJ2-7, with D uncertain. V lost 0 bases to trimming and J lost 0 bases, with 15 bases between them. CDR1 is SGHDN, CDR2 FVKESK, per germline. This CDR3 spans 17 amino acids. The CDR3 sequence: CASSQEMVGWASYEQYF. In nucleotides, the CDR3 is TGTGCCAGCAGCCAAGAGATGGTTGGGTGGGCCTCCTACGAGCAGTACTTC.

The gene calls are TRBV28 and TRBJ1-2; tentative D call: TRBD1 (6 bases). The CDR3 has 14 residues. Germline V CDR1 and CDR2: MDHEN, SYDVKM. V was cut by 4 bases and J by 8 bases, with 17 bases left in between. DNA of the CDR3: TGTGCCAGCAGTTACGGACAGTCTAGGTTCGGCTACACCTTC. This translates into CASSYGQSRFGYTF.

The gene calls are TRBV6-1 and TRBJ2-7; D possibly matches TRBD1 or TRBD2 (6 bases each). The CDR3 is 15 residues long. CDR1 MNHNS and CDR2 SASEGT come from the germline V gene. V lost 3 bases and J lost 2, with 14 bases in between. The CDR3 bases are TGTGCCAGCAGTGAGGGGGGACAACGGACCTACGAGCAGTACGTC. This translates into CASSEGGQRTYEQYV.

The sample holds one count of this clone. V usage is TRBV5-1 and J usage is TRBJ2-3; tentative D call: TRBD1 (6 bases). The length of the CDR3 is 16 residues. V shed 5 bases and J shed 0 bases, with 16 bases lying between them. Germline CDR1 and CDR2: SGHRS and YFSETQ. The CDR3: CASSLLQGLSTDTQYF. Here the CDR3 DNA reads TGCGCCAGCAGTTTACTCCAGGGGCTAAGCACAGATACGCAGTATTTT.

V gene TRBV19 combines with J gene TRBJ2-1, with TRBD2 matching 11 bases. With 5 bases clipped from V and 3 bases from J, the junction kept 6 bases outside the gene matches. Germline assignment: CDR1 LNHDA and CDR2 SQIVND (reference sequence). The CDR3 has 16 residues. CDR3 region: CASSPGLAADYNEQFF. DNA of the CDR3: TGTGCCAGTAGTCCGGGACTAGCGGCCGACTACAATGAGCAGTTCTTC. The whole variable domain, remainder taken from reference TRBV19 and TRBJ2-1, is DGGITQSPKYLFRKEGQNVTLSCEQNLNHDAMYWYRQDPGQGLRLIYYSQIVNDFQKGDIAEGYSVSREKKESFPLTVTSAQKNPTAFYLCASSPGLAADYNEQFFGPGTRLTVL.

V usage is TRBV7-8 and J usage is TRBJ2-3, with D maybe TRBD1 (6 bases). V was shortened by 0 bases and J by 0 bases, with 16 bases between the two germline ends. Germline CDR1 reads SGHVS; CDR2 reads FQNEAQ. The CDR3 extends over 18 amino acids. CDR3 sequence reads: CASSLAGTSPLSTDTQYF. CDR3 nucleotides: TGTGCCAGCAGCTTAGCGGGGACAAGCCCGTTGAGCACAGATACGCAGTATTTT.

The chain employs TRBV19 and TRBJ2-3; weak D call: TRBD2 (5 bases). Germline V gives CDR1 LNHDA, CDR2 SQIVND (reference sequence). Trimming removed 6 bases from V and 3 bases from J, with 19 bases in between. CDR3 length: 16 amino acids. The CDR3: CASSPLGGRGTDTQYF. Written as DNA, the CDR3 is TGTGCCAGTAGCCCACTTGGCGGGCGAGGGACAGATACGCAGTATTTT.

This chain joins TRBV4-3 and TRBJ2-2; D remains unclear. The germline V and J ends were trimmed by 0 bases and 10 bases, with 12 bases remaining between them. The length of the CDR3 is 14 residues. CDR1 LGHNA and CDR2 YSLEER come from the germline V gene. The CDR3 spells CASSQEHGLVELFF. CDR3 DNA sequence: TGCGCCAGCAGCCAAGAACACGGATTAGTGGAGCTGTTTTTT.

The chain couples TRBV7-2 to TRBJ1-2; the D gene is possibly TRBD1 (5 bases). From germline, CDR1 is SGHTA and CDR2 FQGNSA. Trimming took off 3 bases at V and 8 bases at J, with 19 bases between the two ends. The length of the CDR3 is 15 residues. CDR3 nucleotide sequence: TGTGCCAGCAGCTTGCAGGCTCTGAAGGGGCAAGGCTACACCTTC. The encoded protein is CASSLQALKGQGYTF.

The genes are TRBV12-3 or TRBV12-4 and TRBJ2-7; D perhaps matches TRBD2 (5 bases). The CDR3 is 13 amino acids. V was clipped by 6 bases and J by 4 bases, with 13 bases between them. In DNA form, the CDR3 reads TGTGCCAGCAGGGCGGACGGAGGTTACGAGCAGTACTTC. It is translated as CASRADGGYEQYF.

This chain uses TRBV18 with TRBJ2-1; D unresolved. The V gene's germline CDR1 is KGHSH and CDR2 LQKENI. V lost 0 bases and J 1 base, leaving 7 bases between the germline ends. The CDR3 covers 15 residues. CDR3 amino acids: CASSPPWDSYNEQFF. The DNA for the CDR3 is TGTGCCAGCTCACCACCGTGGGATTCCTACAATGAGCAGTTCTTC.

The chain is built from TRBV28 and TRBJ1-1; tentatively, D is TRBD1 (5 bases). This CDR3 region has 15 residues. CDR1 is MDHEN and CDR2 is SYDVKM in the germline V gene. Trimming pared 0 bases from V and 9 bases from J, leaving 17 bases between. The CDR3: CASSLWGEGKVKAFF. The DNA for the CDR3 is TGTGCCAGCAGTTTATGGGGGGAGGGAAAGGTCAAAGCTTTCTTT.

The chain is built from TRBV3-1 (or the pseudogene TRBV3-2) and TRBJ1-1, with D maybe TRBD1 (5 bases). Trimming shortened V by 4 bases and J by 0 bases, and 12 bases separated the two germline ends. CDR1 is LGHDT, CDR2 YNNKEL, per germline (reference sequence). The length of the CDR3 is 15 residues. CDR3 sequence reads: CASSLGGAMNTEAFF. CDR3 coding DNA: TGTGCCAGCAGCCTCGGAGGGGCTATGAACACTGAAGCTTTCTTT.

The genes are TRBV6-5 and TRBJ2-2, with TRBD1 as a possible D gene (5 bases). The CDR3 extends over 15 amino acids. CDR1 is MNHEY, CDR2 SVGAGI, per germline. V was clipped by 2 bases and J by 3 bases, with 10 bases between them. In DNA form, the CDR3 reads TGTGCCAGCAGTTACGGTCAGGGCTACACCGGGGAGCTGTTTTTT. Translated, it gives CASSYGQGYTGELFF.